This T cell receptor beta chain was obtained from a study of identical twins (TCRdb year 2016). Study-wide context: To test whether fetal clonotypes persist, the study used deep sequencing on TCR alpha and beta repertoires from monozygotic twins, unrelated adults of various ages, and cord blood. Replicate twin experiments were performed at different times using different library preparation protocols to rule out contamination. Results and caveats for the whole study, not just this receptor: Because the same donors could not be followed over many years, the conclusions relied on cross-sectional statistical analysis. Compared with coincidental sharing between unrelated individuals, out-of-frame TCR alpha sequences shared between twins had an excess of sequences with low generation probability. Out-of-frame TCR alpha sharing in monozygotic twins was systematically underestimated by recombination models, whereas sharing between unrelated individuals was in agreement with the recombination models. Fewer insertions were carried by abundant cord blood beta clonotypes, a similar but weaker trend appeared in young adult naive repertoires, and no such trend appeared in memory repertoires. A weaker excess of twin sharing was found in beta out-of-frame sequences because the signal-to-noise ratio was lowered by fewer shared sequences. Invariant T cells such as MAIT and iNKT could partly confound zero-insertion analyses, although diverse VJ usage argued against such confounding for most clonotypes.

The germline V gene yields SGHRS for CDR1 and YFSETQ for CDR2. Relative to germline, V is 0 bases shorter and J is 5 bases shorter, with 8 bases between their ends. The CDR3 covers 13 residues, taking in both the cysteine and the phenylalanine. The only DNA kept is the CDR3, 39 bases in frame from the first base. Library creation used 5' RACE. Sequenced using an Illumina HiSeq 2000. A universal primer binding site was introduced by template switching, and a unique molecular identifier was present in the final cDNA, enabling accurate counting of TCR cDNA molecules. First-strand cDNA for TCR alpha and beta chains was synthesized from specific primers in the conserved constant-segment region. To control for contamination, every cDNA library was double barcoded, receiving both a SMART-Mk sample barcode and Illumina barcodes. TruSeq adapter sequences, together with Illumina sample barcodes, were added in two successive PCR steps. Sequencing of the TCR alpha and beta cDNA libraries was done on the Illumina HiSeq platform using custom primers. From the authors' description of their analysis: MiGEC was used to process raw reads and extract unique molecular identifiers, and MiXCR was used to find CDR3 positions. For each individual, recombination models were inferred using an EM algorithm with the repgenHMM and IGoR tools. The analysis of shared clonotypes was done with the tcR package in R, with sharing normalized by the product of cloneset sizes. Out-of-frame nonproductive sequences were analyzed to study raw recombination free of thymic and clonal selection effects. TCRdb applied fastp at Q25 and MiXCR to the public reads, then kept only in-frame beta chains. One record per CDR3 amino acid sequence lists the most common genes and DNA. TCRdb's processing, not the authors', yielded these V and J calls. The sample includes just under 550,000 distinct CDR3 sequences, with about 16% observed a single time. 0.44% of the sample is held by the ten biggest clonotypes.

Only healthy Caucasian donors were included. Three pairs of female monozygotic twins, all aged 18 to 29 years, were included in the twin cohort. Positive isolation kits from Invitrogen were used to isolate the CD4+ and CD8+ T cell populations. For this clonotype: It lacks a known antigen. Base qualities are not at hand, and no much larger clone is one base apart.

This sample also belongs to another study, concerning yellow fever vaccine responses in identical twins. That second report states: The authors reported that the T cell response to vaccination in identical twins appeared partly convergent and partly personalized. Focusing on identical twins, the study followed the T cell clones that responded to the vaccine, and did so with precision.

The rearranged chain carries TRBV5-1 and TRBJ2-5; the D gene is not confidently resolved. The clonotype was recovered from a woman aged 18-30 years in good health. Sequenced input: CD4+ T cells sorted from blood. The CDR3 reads CASSLARWETQYF. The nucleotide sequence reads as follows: TGCGCCAGCAGCTTGGCTCGCTGGGAGACCCAGTACTTC.